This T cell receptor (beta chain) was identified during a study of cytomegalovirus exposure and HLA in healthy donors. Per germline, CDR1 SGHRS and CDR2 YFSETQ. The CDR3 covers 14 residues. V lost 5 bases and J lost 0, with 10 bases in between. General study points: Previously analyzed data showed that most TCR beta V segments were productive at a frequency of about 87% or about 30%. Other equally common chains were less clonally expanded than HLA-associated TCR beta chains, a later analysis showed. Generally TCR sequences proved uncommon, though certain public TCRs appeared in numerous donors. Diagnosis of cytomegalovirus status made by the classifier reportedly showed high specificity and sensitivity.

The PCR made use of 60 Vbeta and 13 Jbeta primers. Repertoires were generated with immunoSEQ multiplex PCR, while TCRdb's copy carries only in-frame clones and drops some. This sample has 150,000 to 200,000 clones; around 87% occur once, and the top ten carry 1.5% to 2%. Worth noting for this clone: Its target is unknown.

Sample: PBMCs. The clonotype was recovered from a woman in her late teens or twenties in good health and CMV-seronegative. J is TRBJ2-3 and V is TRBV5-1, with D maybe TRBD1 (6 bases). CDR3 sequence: CASRRTASTDTQYF. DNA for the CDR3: TGCGCCAGCAGACGGACAGCTAGCACAGATACGCAGTATTTT.